These T cell receptor beta chains were read from a single sample in a study of cytomegalovirus exposure and HLA in healthy donors. TCRdb's copy holds only in-frame clones and misses some; the assay was immunoSEQ multiplex PCR. This sample has approximately 160,000 clones, with over 65% found just once. The sequenced sample consisted of PBMCs. The origin of the receptors is a woman in her thirties or forties in good health and CMV-seropositive. Both conserved end residues are part of each CDR3. The D gene is left open where the match is weak. Clone size is given for some rows only: seen once, a few or many times, or a class if the clone is expanded.

>.|.|TRBJ2-3|TRBV4-3
TGCGCCAGCAGCCAAGATCGAGCGTTCGGAACAGATACGCAGTATTTT
CASSQDRAFGTDTQYF
>TRBD1|.|TRBJ2-7|TRBV29-1
TGCAGCGTTAGTGGGACAGGGGGGTTTTCCGAGCAGTACTTC
CSVSGTGGFSEQYF
>.|.|TRBJ1-1|TRBV10-3
TGTGCCATCAGCACCCAGGGAAACACTGAAGCTTTCTTT
CAISTQGNTEAFF
>.|.|TRBJ2-3|TRBV7-2
TGTGCCAGCAGCTTACCGGGGTCCCCACGCACAGATACGCAGTATTTT
CASSLPGSPRTDTQYF
>TRBD1|.|TRBJ2-5|TRBV5-1
TGCGCCAGCAGCTTAGGACAGGGGGCACGTGAGACCCAGTACTTC
CASSLGQGARETQYF
>.|.|TRBJ1-1|TRBV19
TGTGCCAGTAGTATCCCGTCAGGCGGGCCGGCTGAAGCTTTCTTT
CASSIPSGGPAEAFF
>.|.|TRBJ1-1|TRBV18
TGTGCCAGCTCACCAGGGCGAACTGAAGCTTTCTTT
CASSPGRTEAFF
>TRBD1|few|TRBJ2-3|TRBV4-1
TGCGCCAGCAGCCAGAGCGGTCAGGGGGCCGGCACAGATACGCAGTATTTT
CASSQSGQGAGTDTQYF
>.|.|TRBJ1-2|TRBV7-2
TGTGCCAGCAGCTTAGGAGGTGGCTACACCTTC
CASSLGGGYTF
>.|.|TRBJ2-7|TRBV18
TGTGCCAGCTCACCACCCGTTCTGGAGGAGCAGTACTTC
CASSPPVLEEQYF
>.|.|TRBJ1-1|TRBV28
TGTGCCAGCAGGCCTACAGCATCCTATGAAGCTTTCTTT
CASRPTASYEAFF
>.|.|TRBJ2-7|TRBV4-2
TGTGCCAGCAGCCAAGTTTTGGGGGGGCGTAACGAGCAGTACTTC
CASSQVLGGRNEQYF
>TRBD2|.|TRBJ2-5|TRBV14
TGTGCCAGCAGCCACCCCGGGGCTAGCGGGAGCGAGACCCAGTACTTC
CASSHPGASGSETQYF
>TRBD2|few|TRBJ2-1|TRBV7-9
TGTGCCAGCAGCTCGGGACTAGCGGGAGATCTCCCCCTCTACAATGAGCAGTTCTTC
CASSSGLAGDLPLYNEQFF
>TRBD1|.|TRBJ1-4|TRBV7-9
TGTGCCAGCGGAACAGGGGGGTGGGAAAAACTGTTTTTT
CASGTGGWEKLFF
>.|.|TRBJ2-1|TRBV6-4
TGTGCCAGCAGTGACTCGAGCGGGCCGAATGAGCAGTTCTTC
CASSDSSGPNEQFF
>TRBD1|.|TRBJ1-1|TRBV9
TGTGCCAGCAGCGTAGATGGACAGGGGGCGCAGGCTTTCTTT
CASSVDGQGAQAFF
>TRBD1|few|TRBJ2-1|TRBV25-1
TGTGCCAGCAGTGGGGGACAGGGGGCGCATGAGCAGTTCTTC
CASSGGQGAHEQFF
>.|.|TRBJ1-2|TRBV5-1
TGCGCCAGCGGACTTAATAACTATGGCTACACCTTC
CASGLNNYGYTF
>.|.|TRBJ2-3|TRBV5-1
TGCGCCAGCAGCTTGGTCCCCGGGGGCGGGGGAGATACGCAGTATTTT
CASSLVPGGGGDTQYF
>.|few|TRBJ2-6|TRBV14
TGTGCCAGCAGCCGCGGTAGTGGGGCCAACGTCCTGACTTTC
CASSRGSGANVLTF
>.|once|TRBJ1-2|TRBV6-5
TGTGCCAGCCGCTCAGGGAATGGCTACACCTTC
CASRSGNGYTF
>.|.|TRBJ2-4|TRBV4-2
TGTGCCAGCAGCCAAGAATGGCGGGCTACGTTAGGAAACATTCAGTACTTC
CASSQEWRATLGNIQYF
>TRBD1|few|TRBJ1-1|TRBV9
TGTGCCAGCAGCGCCTCCGGGACAGGCCTGGTCACTGAAGCTTTCTTT
CASSASGTGLVTEAFF
>.|.|TRBJ2-1|TRBV27
TGTGCCAGCAGTTTAGGGCAGGGGCCCTACAATGAGCAGTTCTTC
CASSLGQGPYNEQFF
>.|few|TRBJ2-4|TRBV5-6
TGTGCCAGCAGGAAGCTAGGCCCCGAGGACATTCAGTACTTC
CASRKLGPEDIQYF